This T cell receptor beta chain was recorded in a study of T cell responses to AZD1222 COVID-19 vaccine. The study, taken as a whole, reports: Per reports, nearly half of all spike-specific TCRs target regions that are unmutated in variants. Two AZD1222 doses significantly raised spike-specific TCR breadth and depth over controls.

This CDR3 has 15 residues. V lost 2 bases and J 8 bases, leaving 18 bases between the germline ends. CDR1 is LNHDA, CDR2 SQIVND, per germline (reference sequence). This table comes from immunoSEQ multiplex PCR, and its TCRdb copy is limited to in-frame clones, with some not included. Of over 110,000 clones in the sample, roughly 90% were seen once. Details on this clone: The antigen remains unidentified.

The receptor comes from an adult in good health. The rearrangement uses TRBV19 and TRBJ1-2; D gene unclear. The specimen was peripheral blood, collected on day 0 of AZD1222 vaccination. The CDR3 loop is CASSISGVGFSGYTF. For the CDR3, the DNA is TGTGCCAGTAGTATATCGGGTGTAGGGTTTTCGGGCTACACCTTC.